Included here is one T cell receptor beta chain sequence, with context. The data belong to a study of PD-L1 blockade in urothelial cancer. Overall study: Every 3 weeks, patients received intravenous atezolizumab 1,200 mg, beginning 2014. Median T cell yield from blood was roughly 140,000.

Germline V CDR1 and CDR2: SGHDT, YYEEEE. Trimming took off 1 base at V and 1 base at J, with 10 bases between the two ends. The CDR3 extends over 15 amino acids. Time point described: pretreatment peripheral blood. Clones were read by immunoSEQ multiplex PCR, and TCRdb kept only the in-frame ones, dropping some. The sample lists about 57,000 clones; 80% to 90% were seen once. The gene calls are TRBV5-6 and TRBJ2-3, with a weak D call TRBD1 (5 bases). Sequences were derived from PBMCs, sampled around atezolizumab (anti-PD-L1) treatment. This receptor was identified in an older man with urothelial cancer. The CDR3 here is CASSLRGRGTDTQYF. The CDR3 DNA sequence: TGTGCCAGCAGCTTGAGGGGTAGGGGCACAGATACGCAGTATTTT.